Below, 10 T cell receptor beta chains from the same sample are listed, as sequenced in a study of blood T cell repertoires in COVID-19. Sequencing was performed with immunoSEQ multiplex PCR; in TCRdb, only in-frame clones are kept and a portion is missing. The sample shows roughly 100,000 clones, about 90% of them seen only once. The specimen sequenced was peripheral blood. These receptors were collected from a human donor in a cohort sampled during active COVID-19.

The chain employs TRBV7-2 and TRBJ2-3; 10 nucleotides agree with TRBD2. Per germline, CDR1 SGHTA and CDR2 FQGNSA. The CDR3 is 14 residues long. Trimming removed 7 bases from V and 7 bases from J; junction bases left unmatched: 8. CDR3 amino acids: CASTASGRANTQYF. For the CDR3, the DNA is TGTGCCAGCACCGCCAGCGGGAGGGCCAATACGCAGTATTTT.

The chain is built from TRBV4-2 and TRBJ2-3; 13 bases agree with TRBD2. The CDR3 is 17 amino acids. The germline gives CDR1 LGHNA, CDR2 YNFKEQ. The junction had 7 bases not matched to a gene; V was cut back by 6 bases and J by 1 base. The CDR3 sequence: CASRDTSGRGGTDTQYF. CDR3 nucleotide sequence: TGTGCCAGCAGGGACACTAGCGGGAGGGGAGGCACAGATACGCAGTATTTT.

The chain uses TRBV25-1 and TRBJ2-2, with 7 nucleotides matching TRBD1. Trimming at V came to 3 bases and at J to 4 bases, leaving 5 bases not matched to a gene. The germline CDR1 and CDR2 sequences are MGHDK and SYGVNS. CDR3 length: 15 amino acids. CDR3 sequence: CASSDDRVRTGELFF. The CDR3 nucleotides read TGTGCCAGCAGTGACGACAGGGTTCGCACCGGGGAGCTGTTTTTT.

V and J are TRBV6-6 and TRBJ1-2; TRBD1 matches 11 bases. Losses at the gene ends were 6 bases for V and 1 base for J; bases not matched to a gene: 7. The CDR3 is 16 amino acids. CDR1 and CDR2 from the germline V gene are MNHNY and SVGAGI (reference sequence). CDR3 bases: TGTGCCAGCAGATCCGGGACAGGGGGATTTAACTATGGCTACACCTTC. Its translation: CASRSGTGGFNYGYTF.

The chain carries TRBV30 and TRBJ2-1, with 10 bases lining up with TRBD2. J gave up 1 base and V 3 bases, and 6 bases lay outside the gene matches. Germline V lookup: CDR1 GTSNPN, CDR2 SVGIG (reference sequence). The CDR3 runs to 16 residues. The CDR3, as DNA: TGTGCCTGGAGCGAAAGCGGGAGGGGGTCCTACAATGAGCAGTTCTTC. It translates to CAWSESGRGSYNEQFF.

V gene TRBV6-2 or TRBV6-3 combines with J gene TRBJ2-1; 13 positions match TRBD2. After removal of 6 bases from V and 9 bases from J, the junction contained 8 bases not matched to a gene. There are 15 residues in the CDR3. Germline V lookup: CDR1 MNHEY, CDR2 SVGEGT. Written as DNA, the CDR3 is TGTGCCAGCAGCCGAACTAGCGGGAGGGCCGGTGAGCAGTTCTTC. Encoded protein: CASSRTSGRAGEQFF.

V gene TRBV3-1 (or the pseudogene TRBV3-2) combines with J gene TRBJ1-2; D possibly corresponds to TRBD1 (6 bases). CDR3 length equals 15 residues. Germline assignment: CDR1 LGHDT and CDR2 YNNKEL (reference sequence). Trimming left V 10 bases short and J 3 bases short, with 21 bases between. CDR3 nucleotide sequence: TGTGCCACAAAGCCAGGGGCTCAGTATGACTATGGCTACACCTTC. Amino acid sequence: CATKPGAQYDYGYTF.

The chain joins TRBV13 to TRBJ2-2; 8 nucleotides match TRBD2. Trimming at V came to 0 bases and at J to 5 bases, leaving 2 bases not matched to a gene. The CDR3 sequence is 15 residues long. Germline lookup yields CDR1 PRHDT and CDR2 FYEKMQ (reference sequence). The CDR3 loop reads CASSLGSGRTGELFF. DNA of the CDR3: TGTGCCAGCAGCTTAGGAAGCGGGAGAACCGGGGAGCTGTTTTTT.

The CDR3 coding sequence is TGTGCCAGCGCTTCGGACAGCTTTAATGAAAAACTGTTTTTT. Translation gives CASASDSFNEKLFF. The chain combines TRBV5-4 with TRBJ1-4, with TRBD1 as a possible D gene (6 bases). V shed 7 bases and J shed 4 bases, with 14 bases lying between them. The CDR3 contains 14 residues. Germline CDR1 SGHNT, CDR2 YYREEE (reference sequence). Using reference TRBV5-4 and TRBJ1-4 for the parts outside the CDR3, the full variable domain is ETGVTQSPTHLIKTRGQQVTLRCSSQSGHNTVSWYQQALGQGPQFIFQYYREEENGRGNFPPRFSGLQFPNYSSELNVNALELDDSALYLCASASDSFNEKLFFGSGTQLSVL.

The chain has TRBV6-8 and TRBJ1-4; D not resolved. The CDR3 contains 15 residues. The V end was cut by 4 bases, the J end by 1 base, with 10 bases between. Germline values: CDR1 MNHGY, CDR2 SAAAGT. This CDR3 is CASSSKAGTNEKLFF. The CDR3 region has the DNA TGTGCCAGCAGTTCCAAGGCGGGAACTAATGAAAAACTGTTTTTT.